A single sample gave rise to the 16 T cell receptor beta chains below, sequenced in a study of T cell repertoires in cytomegalovirus infection. TCRdb recomputed calls from the reads with MiXCR, one row per CDR3 protein. The profile shows more than 500,000 distinct CDR3 sequences, approximately 15% of them singletons. The material sequenced was CD8+ T cells from PBMCs. All receptors come from a human donor in good health (CMV status not recorded). Some clones in this sample may be carry-over from other donors' samples.

This clonotype was detected a few times. The chain is built from TRBV19 and TRBJ1-1, with a weak D call TRBD1 (5 bases). Trimming took 8 bases from V and 3 from J, leaving 16 bases between them. The length of the CDR3 is 14 residues. Germline CDR1 and CDR2: LNHDA and SQIVND (reference sequence). The CDR3 sequence is CASGGQVGDTEAFF. CDR3 DNA: TGTGCCAGTGGAGGTCAGGTGGGGGACACTGAAGCTTTCTTT. The whole variable domain, filled in from reference TRBV19 and TRBJ1-1, reads DGGITQSPKYLFRKEGQNVTLSCEQNLNHDAMYWYRQDPGQGLRLIYYSQIVNDFQKGDIAEGYSVSREKKESFPLTVTSAQKNPTAFYLCASGGQVGDTEAFFGQGTRLTVV.

The chain recombines TRBV27 with TRBJ1-6, with D perhaps matching TRBD1 (5 bases). The CDR3 runs to 17 residues. Trimming removed 0 bases at V and 6 bases at J, with 15 bases between. Per germline, CDR1 MNHEY and CDR2 SMNVEV (reference sequence). This CDR3 is CASSLSGTFIANSPLHF. CDR3 DNA: TGTGCCAGCAGTTTATCAGGGACCTTCATTGCTAATTCACCCCTCCACTTT.

The rearrangement uses TRBV6-1 and TRBJ1-1; D uncertain. V was clipped by 2 bases and J by 4 bases, with 17 bases between them. From germline, CDR1 is MNHNS and CDR2 SASEGT. The CDR3 runs 16 residues. CDR3 coding DNA: TGTGCCAGCAGTGAATCCGCCTCCGGACCAGCCACTGAAGCTTTCTTT. It translates to CASSESASGPATEAFF.

This chain uses TRBV6-5 with TRBJ1-1, with D possibly matching TRBD1 (5 bases). The V end lost 4 bases, the J end lost 0 bases, and 12 bases lay between the germline ends. Germline V CDR1 and CDR2: MNHEY, SVGAGI. The length of the CDR3 is 15 residues. In DNA, the CDR3 is TGTGCCAGCAGTTTCGCGGCAGGGTTGAACACTGAAGCTTTCTTT. This codes for CASSFAAGLNTEAFF.

This clonotype was seen ten or more times. The chain has TRBV7-8 and TRBJ2-7, with D uncertain. Germline V gives CDR1 SGHVS, CDR2 FQNEAQ. There are 15 residues in the CDR3. Deletions cut 1 base from V and 4 bases from J, with 14 bases between. CDR3 sequence: CASSLVAEPEYEQYF. The CDR3 nucleotides read TGTGCCAGCAGCTTAGTTGCGGAACCAGAGTACGAGCAGTACTTC.

This clonotype was observed a few times. The gene calls are TRBV7-9 and TRBJ2-3, with TRBD2 identical over 12 bases. In germline, CDR1 is SEHNR, CDR2 FQNEAQ (reference sequence). Trimming removed 6 bases from V and 4 bases from J; junction bases left unmatched: 8. The CDR3 totals 16 residues. CDR3 in amino acids: CASSRLAGDVADTQYF. DNA for the CDR3: TGTGCCAGCAGTCGACTAGCGGGAGATGTTGCAGATACGCAGTATTTT.

This clonotype was seen repeatedly, ten times or more. The chain recombines TRBV7-6 with TRBJ2-1; 7 bases match TRBD2. This CDR3 region has 18 residues. The V segment lost 5 bases and the J segment 1 base; nucleotides outside the gene matches: 14. The germline CDR1 and CDR2 sequences are SGHVS and FNYEAQ. DNA for the CDR3: TGTGCCAGCAGCCTTCGGCTAGCGGAGGAAACTTCCTACAATGAGCAGTTCTTC. Residues: CASSLRLAEETSYNEQFF.

This clonotype was seen at least ten times. This chain connects TRBV4-1 to TRBJ2-3, with D uncertain. This CDR3 is 14 amino acids long. Germline-derived CDR1 and CDR2 are MGHRA and YSYEKL. Between the trimmed V and J ends, which lost 0 bases and 2 bases, there was a span of 6 bases. This CDR3 reads CASSQEVPTDTQYF. CDR3 nucleotides: TGCGCCAGCAGCCAAGAGGTCCCCACAGATACGCAGTATTTT.

In the case of this clonotype: This may be a read error: a much more frequent sequence differs by one nucleotide. This chain uses TRBV28 with TRBJ2-7; perhaps TRBD2 as D (6 bases). The end of the DNA aligns better with TRBJ2-1, so the J call may be wrong. CDR3 size: 13 residues. Germline loops: CDR1 MDHEN, CDR2 SYDVKM. The CDR3 sequence: CASSRRASYEQFF. In DNA, the CDR3 is TGTGCCAGCAGTAGGAGGGCCTCCTACGAGCAGTTCTTC.

This clonotype was seen more than once but under ten times. This chain joins TRBV27 and TRBJ1-2; a possible D gene is TRBD1 (5 bases). CDR1 MNHEY and CDR2 SMNVEV come from the germline V gene (reference sequence). The CDR3 loop spans 15 amino acids. The V end lost 0 bases, the J end lost 5 bases, and 13 bases lay between the germline ends. CDR3 residues: CASSLSKSGGYGYTF. DNA of the CDR3: TGTGCCAGCAGTTTATCGAAGAGCGGGGGGTATGGCTACACCTTC.

This clonotype was seen many times. This rearrangement joins TRBV7-9 to TRBJ2-1; D gene uncertain. With 7 bases removed from V and 0 bases from J, the gap between germline ends came to 19 bases. Germline V gene lookup returns CDR1 SEHNR and CDR2 FQNEAQ (reference sequence). The length of the CDR3 is 17 residues. The DNA for the CDR3 is TGTGCCAGCATGCCGAGGCCCCTTCGCAGCTCCTACAATGAGCAGTTCTTC. This sequence encodes CASMPRPLRSSYNEQFF.

This clonotype was recorded many times. The DNA for the CDR3 is TGTGCCAGCAGTCTTACAGGGGGGACCTACAATGAGCAGTTCTTC. Translating it yields CASSLTGGTYNEQFF. The rearrangement uses TRBV7-9 and TRBJ2-1, with 8 bases aligning to TRBD1. V trimming: 6 bases; J trimming: 2 bases; junction bases outside the gene matches: 6. The CDR3 is made up of 15 amino acids. Germline CDR1 and CDR2: SEHNR and FQNEAQ (reference sequence).

This clonotype has ten or more counts. The chain combines TRBV7-8 with TRBJ1-4; D remains unclear. In germline, CDR1 is SGHVS, CDR2 FQNEAQ. CDR3 length: 15 residues. The V end lost 4 bases, the J end lost 1 base, and 10 bases lay between the germline ends. The CDR3 sequence is CASSSGKGTNEKLFF. CDR3 in DNA: TGTGCCAGCAGCTCTGGAAAGGGAACTAATGAAAAACTGTTTTTT.

The chain employs TRBV12-3 or TRBV12-4 and TRBJ1-4, with D hard to call. Deletions cut 6 bases from V and 0 bases from J, with 14 bases between. The CDR3 has 16 residues. The CDR3 is CASSSSGRSTNEKLFF. For the CDR3, the DNA is TGTGCCAGCAGCTCAAGCGGAAGGTCAACTAATGAAAAACTGTTTTTT.

This clonotype turned up a few times. The chain is built from TRBV4-2 and TRBJ2-1, with D uncertain. The CDR3 length is 17 residues. Germline CDR1 and CDR2: LGHNA and YNFKEQ. V lost 0 bases and J 2 bases, leaving 14 bases between the germline ends. In DNA form, the CDR3 reads TGTGCCAGCAGCCAAGAGCGTAACCAACCTGCCTACAATGAGCAGTTCTTC. Translating gives CASSQERNQPAYNEQFF.

The chain recombines TRBV10-1 with TRBJ2-2, with D possibly matching TRBD2 (7 bases). The CDR3 covers 16 residues. V was shortened by 0 bases and J by 6 bases, with 14 bases between the two germline ends. Germline CDR1 and CDR2: WNHNN and SYGVQD (reference sequence). The DNA of the CDR3 is TGCGCCAGCAGTGAGTCCGGGGGGCGTATGGCCGGGGAGCTGTTTTTT. Translated: CASSESGGRMAGELFF.